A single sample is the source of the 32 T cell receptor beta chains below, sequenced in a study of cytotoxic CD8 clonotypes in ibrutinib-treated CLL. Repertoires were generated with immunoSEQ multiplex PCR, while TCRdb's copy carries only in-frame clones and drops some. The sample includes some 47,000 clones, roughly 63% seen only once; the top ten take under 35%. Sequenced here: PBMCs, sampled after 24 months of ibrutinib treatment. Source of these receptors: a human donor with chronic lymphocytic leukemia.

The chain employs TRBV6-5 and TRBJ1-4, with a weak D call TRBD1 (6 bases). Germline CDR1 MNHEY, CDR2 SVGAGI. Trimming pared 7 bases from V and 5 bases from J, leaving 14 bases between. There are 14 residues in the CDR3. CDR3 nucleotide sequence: TGTGCCAGCACCCGAGAGGGGGGGAATGAAAAACTGTTTTTT. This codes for CASTREGGNEKLFF.

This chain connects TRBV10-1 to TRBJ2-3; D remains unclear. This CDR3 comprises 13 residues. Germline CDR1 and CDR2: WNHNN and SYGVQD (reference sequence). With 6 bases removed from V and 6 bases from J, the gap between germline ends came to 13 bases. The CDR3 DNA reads TGCGCCAGCAGGAAGATACTCACGGATACGCAGTATTTT. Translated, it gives CASRKILTDTQYF.

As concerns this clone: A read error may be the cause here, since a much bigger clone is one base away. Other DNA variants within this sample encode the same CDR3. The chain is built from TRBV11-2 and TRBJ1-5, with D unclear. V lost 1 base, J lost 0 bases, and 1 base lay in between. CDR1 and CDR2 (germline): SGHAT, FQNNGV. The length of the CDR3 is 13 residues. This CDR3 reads CASSLGSNQPQHF. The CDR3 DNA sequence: TGTGCCAGCAGCTTAGGTAGCAATCAGCCCCAGCATTTT.

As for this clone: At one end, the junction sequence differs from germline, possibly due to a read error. The CDR3 DNA sequence: TGTGCCAGCAGCTTAGCAACCCCTGAGGCTTTCTTT. Protein sequence: CASSLATPEAFF. The gene calls are TRBV7-9 and TRBJ1-1; D unclear. Germline V gene data show CDR1 as SEHNR and CDR2 as FQNEAQ (reference sequence). CDR3 length: 12 amino acids.

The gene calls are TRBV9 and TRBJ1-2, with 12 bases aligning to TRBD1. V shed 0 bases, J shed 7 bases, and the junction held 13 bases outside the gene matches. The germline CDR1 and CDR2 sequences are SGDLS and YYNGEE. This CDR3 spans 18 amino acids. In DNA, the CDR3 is TGTGCCAGCAGCGTAGCCGTATCCGGGACAGGGGGCCTTAGTGGCTACACCTTC. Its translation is CASSVAVSGTGGLSGYTF.

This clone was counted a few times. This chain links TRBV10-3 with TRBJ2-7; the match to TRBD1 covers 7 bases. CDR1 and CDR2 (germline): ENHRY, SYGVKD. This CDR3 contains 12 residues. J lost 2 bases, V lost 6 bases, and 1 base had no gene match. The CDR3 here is CAIRQGAYEQYF. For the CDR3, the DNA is TGTGCCATCAGGCAGGGGGCCTACGAGCAGTACTTC.

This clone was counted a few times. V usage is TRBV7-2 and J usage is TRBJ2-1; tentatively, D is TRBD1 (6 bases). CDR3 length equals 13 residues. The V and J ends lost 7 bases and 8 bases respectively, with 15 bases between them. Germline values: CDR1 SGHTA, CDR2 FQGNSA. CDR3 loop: CASTLGAGDEQFF. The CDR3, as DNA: TGTGCCAGCACTTTGGGGGCGGGCGATGAGCAGTTCTTC.

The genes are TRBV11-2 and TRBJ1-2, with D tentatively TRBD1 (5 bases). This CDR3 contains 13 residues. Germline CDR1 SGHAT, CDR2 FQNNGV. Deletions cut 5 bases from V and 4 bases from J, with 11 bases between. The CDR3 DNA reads TGTGCCAGCAGCCCGACAGCACGCTATGGCTACACCTTC. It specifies CASSPTARYGYTF.

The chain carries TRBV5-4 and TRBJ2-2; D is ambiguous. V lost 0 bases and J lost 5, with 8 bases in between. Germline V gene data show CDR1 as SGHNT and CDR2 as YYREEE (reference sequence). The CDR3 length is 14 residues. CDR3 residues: CASSLEFTTGELFF. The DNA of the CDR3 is TGTGCCAGCAGCTTGGAATTTACGACCGGGGAGCTGTTTTTT.

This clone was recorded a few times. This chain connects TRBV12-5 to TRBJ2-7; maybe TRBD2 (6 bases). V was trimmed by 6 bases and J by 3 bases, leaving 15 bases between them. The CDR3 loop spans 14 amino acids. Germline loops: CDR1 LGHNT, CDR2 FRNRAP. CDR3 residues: CASGVGDSRYEQYF. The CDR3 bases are TGTGCTAGTGGCGTGGGGGACTCCCGCTACGAGCAGTACTTC. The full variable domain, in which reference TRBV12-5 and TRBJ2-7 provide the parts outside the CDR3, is DARVTQTPRHKVTEMGQEVTMRCQPILGHNTVFWYRQTMMQGLELLAYFRNRAPLDDSGMPKDRFSAEMPDATLATLKIQPSEPRDSAVYFCASGVGDSRYEQYFGPGTRLTVT.

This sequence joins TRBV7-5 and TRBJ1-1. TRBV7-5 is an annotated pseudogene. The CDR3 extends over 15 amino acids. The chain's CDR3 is CVRAMPARGYAEAFF. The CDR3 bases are TGTGTCAGAGCTATGCCCGCCCGGGGTTACGCTGAAGCTTTCTTT.

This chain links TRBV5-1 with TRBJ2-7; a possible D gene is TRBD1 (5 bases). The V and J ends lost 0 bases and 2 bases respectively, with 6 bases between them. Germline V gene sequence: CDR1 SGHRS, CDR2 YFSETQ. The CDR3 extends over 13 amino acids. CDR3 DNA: TGCGCCAGCAGCTTGGCACAGGCCTACGAGCAGTACTTC. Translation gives CASSLAQAYEQYF.

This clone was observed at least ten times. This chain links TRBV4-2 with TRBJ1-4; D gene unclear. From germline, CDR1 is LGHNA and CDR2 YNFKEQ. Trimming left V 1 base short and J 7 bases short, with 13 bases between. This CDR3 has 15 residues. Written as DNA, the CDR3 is TGTGCCAGCAGCCAAGTAGCTTTGGTCTTTGAAAAACTGTTTTTT. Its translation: CASSQVALVFEKLFF.

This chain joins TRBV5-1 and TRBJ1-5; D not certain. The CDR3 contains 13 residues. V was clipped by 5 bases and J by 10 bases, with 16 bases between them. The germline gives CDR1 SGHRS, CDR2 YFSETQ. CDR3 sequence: CASRPDTTSPQHF. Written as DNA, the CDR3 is TGCGCCAGCAGACCAGACACCACCTCCCCCCAGCATTTT.

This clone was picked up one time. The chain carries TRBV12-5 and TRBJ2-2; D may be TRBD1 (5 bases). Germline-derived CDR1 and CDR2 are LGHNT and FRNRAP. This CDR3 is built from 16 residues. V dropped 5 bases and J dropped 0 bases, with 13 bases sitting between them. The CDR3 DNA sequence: TGTGCTAGTGGTCCCAGGGCAGCAACGAACACCGGGGAGCTGTTTTTT. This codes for CASGPRAATNTGELFF.

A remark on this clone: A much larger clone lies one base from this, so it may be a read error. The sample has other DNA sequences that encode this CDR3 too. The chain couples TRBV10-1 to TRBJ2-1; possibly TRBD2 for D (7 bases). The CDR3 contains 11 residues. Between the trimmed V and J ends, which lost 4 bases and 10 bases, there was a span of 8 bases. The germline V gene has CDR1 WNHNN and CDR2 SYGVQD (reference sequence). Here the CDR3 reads CASSGGGEQFF. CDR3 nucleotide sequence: TGCGCCAGCAGTGGGGGGGGCGAGCAGTTCTTC.

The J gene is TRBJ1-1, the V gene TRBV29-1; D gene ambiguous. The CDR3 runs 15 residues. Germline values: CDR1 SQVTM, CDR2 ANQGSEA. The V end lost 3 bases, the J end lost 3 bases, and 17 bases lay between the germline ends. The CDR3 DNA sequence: TGCAGCGTTGATGGCGTAGGCACCGTAGACACTGAAGCTTTCTTT. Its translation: CSVDGVGTVDTEAFF.

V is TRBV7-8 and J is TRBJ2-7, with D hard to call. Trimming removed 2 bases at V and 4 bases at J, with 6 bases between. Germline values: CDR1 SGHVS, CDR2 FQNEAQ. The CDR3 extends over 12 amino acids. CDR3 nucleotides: TGTGCCAGCAGCTTATCCACTTACGAGCAGTACTTC. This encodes CASSLSTYEQYF.

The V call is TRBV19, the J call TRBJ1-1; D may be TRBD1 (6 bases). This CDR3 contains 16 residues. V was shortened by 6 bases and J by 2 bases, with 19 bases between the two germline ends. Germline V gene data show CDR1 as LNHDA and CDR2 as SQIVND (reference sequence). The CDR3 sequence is CASSLDLETGNTEAFF. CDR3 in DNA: TGTGCCAGTAGCTTGGACTTAGAGACAGGAAACACTGAAGCTTTCTTT.

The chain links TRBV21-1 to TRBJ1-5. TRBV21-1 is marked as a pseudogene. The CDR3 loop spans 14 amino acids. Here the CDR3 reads CASSKESRRQPQHF. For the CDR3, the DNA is TGTGCCAGCAGCAAGGAGAGCCGGAGACAGCCCCAGCATTTT.

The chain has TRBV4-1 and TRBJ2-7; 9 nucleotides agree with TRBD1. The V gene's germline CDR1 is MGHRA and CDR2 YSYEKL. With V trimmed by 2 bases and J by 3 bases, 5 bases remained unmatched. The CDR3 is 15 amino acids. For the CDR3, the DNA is TGCGCCAGCAGCCAAATACTGGGACAGGGCTACGAGCAGTACTTC. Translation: CASSQILGQGYEQYF.

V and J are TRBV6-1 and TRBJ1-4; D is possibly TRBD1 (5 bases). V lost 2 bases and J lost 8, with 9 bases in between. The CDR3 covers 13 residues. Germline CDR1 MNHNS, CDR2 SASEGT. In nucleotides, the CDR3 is TGTGCCAGCAGTGAACAGGGTACCGAAAAACTGTTTTTT. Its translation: CASSEQGTEKLFF.

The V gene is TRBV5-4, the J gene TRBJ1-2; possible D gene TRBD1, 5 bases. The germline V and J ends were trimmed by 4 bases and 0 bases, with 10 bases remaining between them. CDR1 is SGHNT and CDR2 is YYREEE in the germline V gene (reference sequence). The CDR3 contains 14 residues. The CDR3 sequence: CASSPPGANYGYTF. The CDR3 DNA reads TGTGCCAGCAGCCCGCCGGGGGCTAACTATGGCTACACCTTC.

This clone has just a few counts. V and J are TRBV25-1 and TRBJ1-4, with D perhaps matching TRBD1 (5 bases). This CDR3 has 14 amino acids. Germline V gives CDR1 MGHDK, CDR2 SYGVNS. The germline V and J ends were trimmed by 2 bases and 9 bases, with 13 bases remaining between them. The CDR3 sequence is CASSEEGQLKKLFF. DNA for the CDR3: TGTGCCAGCAGTGAAGAGGGGCAGCTAAAAAAACTGTTTTTT.

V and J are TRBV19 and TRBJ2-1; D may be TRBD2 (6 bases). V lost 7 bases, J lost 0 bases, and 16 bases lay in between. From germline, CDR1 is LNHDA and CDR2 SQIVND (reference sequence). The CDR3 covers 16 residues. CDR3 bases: TGTGCCAGTAAATTGGAGGGGAGGAGCTCCTACAATGAGCAGTTCTTC. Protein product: CASKLEGRSSYNEQFF.

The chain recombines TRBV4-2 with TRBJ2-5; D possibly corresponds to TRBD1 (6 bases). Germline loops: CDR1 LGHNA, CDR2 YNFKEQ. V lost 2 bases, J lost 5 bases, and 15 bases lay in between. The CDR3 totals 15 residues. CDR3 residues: CASSQNGQFGETQYF. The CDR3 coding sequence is TGTGCCAGCAGCCAAAACGGACAGTTTGGGGAGACCCAGTACTTC.

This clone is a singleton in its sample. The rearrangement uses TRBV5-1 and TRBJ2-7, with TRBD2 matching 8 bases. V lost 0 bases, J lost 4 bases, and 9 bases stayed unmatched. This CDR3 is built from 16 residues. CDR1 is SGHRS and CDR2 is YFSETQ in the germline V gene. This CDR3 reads CASSLGRGGLTYEQYF. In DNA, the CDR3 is TGCGCCAGCAGCTTGGGGCGCGGGGGGCTGACTTACGAGCAGTACTTC. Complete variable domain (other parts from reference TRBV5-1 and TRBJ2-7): KAGVTQTPRYLIKTRGQQVTLSCSPISGHRSVSWYQQTPGQGLQFLFEYFSETQRNKGNFPGRFSGRQFSNSRSEMNVSTLELGDSALYLCASSLGRGGLTYEQYFGPGTRLTVT.

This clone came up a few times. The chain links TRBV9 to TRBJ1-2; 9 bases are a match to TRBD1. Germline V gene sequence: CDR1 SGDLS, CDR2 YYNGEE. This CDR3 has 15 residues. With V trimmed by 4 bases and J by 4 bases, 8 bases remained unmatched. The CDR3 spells CASSPRQGEGYGYTF. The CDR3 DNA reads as TGTGCCAGCAGCCCCCGACAGGGGGAGGGCTATGGCTACACCTTC.

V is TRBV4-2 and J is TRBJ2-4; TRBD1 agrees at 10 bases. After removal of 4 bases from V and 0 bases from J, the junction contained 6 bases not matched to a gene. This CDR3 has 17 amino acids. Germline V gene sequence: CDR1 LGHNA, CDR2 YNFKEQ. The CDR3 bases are TGTGCCAGCAGCCCCCGGACAGGGGGATTAGCCAAAAACATTCAGTACTTC. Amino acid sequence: CASSPRTGGLAKNIQYF.

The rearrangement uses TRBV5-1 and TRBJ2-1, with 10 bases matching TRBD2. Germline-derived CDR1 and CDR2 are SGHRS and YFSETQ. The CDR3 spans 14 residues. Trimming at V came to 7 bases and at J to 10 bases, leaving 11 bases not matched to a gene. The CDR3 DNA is TGCGCCAGCGGAACTAGCGGGGCCCTTAACGAGCAGTTCTTC. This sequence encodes CASGTSGALNEQFF.

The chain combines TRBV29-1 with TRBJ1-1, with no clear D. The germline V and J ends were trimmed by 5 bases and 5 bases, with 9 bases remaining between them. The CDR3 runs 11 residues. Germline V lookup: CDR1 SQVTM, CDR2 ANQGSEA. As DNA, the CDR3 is TGCAGCGTTACCAGCGTAACTGAAGCTTTCTTT. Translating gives CSVTSVTEAFF.

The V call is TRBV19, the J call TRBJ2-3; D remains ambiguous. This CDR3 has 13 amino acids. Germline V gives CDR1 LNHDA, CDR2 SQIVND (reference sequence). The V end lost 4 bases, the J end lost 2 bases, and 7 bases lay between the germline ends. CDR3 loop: CASSSGSTDTQYF. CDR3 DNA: TGTGCCAGTAGTAGCGGCTCCACAGATACGCAGTATTTT.